Below are 2 T cell receptor beta chains sequenced from a single sample in a study of T cells in Graves' hyperthyroidism and ophthalmopathy. RNA transcripts served as the template for amplifying TCR beta CDR3 regions. The primer set for the first-round RT-PCR of the TCR CDR3 was HTBI. TCRdb analysed the multiplex PCR reads with MiXCR anew, one entry per CDR3 protein. The table lists roughly 290,000 distinct CDR3 sequences, about 17% of them singletons. The sample was blood. These TCRs come from a woman in her sixties with Graves' ophthalmopathy.

This clonotype was detected ten times or more. The gene calls are TRBV6-1 and TRBJ1-2; a weak D match, TRBD1 (5 bases). The V gene lost 6 bases and the J gene lost 4 bases, with 12 bases spanning the gap. Germline assignment: CDR1 MNHNS and CDR2 SASEGT. The CDR3 is 13 amino acids. CDR3 residues: CASSTQGFYGYTF. The DNA of the CDR3 is TGTGCCAGCAGCACTCAGGGTTTCTATGGCTACACCTTC.

There are a few counts of this clonotype. The chain employs TRBV6-1 and TRBJ2-2; weak D call: TRBD1 (5 bases). V lost 4 bases and J lost 1, with 7 bases in between. The CDR3 length is 14 residues. Germline V gene data show CDR1 as MNHNS and CDR2 as SASEGT. CDR3 in amino acids: CASSGGRNTGELFF. The CDR3, as DNA: TGTGCCAGCAGTGGGGGCAGGAACACCGGGGAGCTGTTTTTT.